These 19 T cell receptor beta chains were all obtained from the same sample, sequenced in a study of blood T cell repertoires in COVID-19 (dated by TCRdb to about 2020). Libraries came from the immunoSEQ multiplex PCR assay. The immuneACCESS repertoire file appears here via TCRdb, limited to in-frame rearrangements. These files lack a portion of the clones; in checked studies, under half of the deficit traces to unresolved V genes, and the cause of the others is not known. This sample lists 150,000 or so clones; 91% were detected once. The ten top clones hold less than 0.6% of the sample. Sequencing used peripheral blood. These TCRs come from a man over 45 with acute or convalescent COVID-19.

The CDR3 loop reads CSVGNTEAFF. CDR3 bases: TGCAGCGTCGGGAACACTGAAGCTTTCTTT. The V and J genes are TRBV29-1 and TRBJ1-1; no definite D call. The V and J ends lost 6 bases and 1 base respectively, with 3 bases between them. The germline V gene encodes CDR1 SQVTM and CDR2 ANQGSEA. This CDR3 region has 10 residues.

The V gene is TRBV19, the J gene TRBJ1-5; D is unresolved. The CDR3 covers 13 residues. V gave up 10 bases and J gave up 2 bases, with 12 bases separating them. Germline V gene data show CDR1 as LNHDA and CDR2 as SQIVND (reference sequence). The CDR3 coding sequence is TGTGCCACACGAGAGTTTGGCAATCAGCCCCAGCATTTT. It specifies CATREFGNQPQHF. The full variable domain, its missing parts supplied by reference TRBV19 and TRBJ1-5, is DGGITQSPKYLFRKEGQNVTLSCEQNLNHDAMYWYRQDPGQGLRLIYYSQIVNDFQKGDIAEGYSVSREKKESFPLTVTSAQKNPTAFYLCATREFGNQPQHFGDGTRLSIL.

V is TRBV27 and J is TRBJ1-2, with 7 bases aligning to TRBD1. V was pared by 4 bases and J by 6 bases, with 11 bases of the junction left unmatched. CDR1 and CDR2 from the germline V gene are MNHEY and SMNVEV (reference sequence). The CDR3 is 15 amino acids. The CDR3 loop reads CASSSRTGGKDGYTF. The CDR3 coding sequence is TGTGCCAGCAGTTCTCGGACAGGAGGGAAAGATGGCTACACCTTC.

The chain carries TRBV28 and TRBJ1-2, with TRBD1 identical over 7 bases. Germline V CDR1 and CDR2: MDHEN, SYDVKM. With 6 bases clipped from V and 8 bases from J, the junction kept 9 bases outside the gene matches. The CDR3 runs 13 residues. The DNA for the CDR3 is TGTGCCAGCAGGCCTGGACAGGAGGTCGGCTACACCTTC. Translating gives CASRPGQEVGYTF.

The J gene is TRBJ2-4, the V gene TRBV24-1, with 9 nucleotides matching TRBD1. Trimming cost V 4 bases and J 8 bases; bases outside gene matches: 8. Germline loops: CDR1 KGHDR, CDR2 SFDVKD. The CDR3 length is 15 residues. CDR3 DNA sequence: TGTGCCACCAGTGAAACCGGGACAGGGACGGACATTCAGTACTTC. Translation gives CATSETGTGTDIQYF.

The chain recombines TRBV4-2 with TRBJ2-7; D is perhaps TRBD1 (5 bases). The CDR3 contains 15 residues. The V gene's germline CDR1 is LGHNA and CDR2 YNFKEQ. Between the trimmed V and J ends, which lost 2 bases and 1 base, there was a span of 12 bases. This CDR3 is CASSQRHDSSYEQYF. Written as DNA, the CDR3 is TGTGCCAGCAGCCAACGACACGACAGTTCCTACGAGCAGTACTTC.

CDR3 bases: TGTGCCAGCGGGGACAGATACACTGAAGCTTTCTTT. Translating it yields CASGDRYTEAFF. The chain combines TRBV7-2 with TRBJ1-1; 7 positions match TRBD1. Germline CDR1 and CDR2: SGHTA and FQGNSA. J was trimmed by 3 bases and V by 8 bases; bases with no gene match: 3. This CDR3 has 12 amino acids.

CDR3 residues: CASPSSLWRASGKLRDTQYF. CDR3 DNA sequence: TGTGCCAGCCCGAGCAGCTTATGGAGGGCTAGCGGGAAACTCCGCGATACGCAGTATTTT. V usage is TRBV11-3 and J usage is TRBJ2-3; TRBD2 aligns across 9 bases. The CDR3 covers 20 residues. Germline V gene lookup returns CDR1 SGHNT and CDR2 YENEEA. The trim removed 8 bases at V and 6 bases at J, leaving 27 bases unmatched.

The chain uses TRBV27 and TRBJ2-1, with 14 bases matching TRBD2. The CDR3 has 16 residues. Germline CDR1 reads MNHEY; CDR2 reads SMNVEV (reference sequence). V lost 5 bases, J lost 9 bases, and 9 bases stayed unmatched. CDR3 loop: CASSLGTSGSRSEQFF. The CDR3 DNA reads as TGTGCCAGCAGTCTCGGGACTAGCGGGAGTCGGAGTGAGCAGTTCTTC.

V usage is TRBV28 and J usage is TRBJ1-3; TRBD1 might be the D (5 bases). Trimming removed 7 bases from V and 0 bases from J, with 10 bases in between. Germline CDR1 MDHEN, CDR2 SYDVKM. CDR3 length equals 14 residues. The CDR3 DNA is TGTGCCAGCACCCCGGGGGGCTCTGGAAACACCATATATTTT. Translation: CASTPGGSGNTIYF.

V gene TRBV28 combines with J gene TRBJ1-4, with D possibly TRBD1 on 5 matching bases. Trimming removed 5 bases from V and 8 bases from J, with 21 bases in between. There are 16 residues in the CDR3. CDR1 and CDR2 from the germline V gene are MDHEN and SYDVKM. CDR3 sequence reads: CASSAPGGGSREKLFF. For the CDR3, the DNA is TGTGCCAGCAGTGCACCCGGGGGGGGTTCCCGGGAAAAACTGTTTTTT.

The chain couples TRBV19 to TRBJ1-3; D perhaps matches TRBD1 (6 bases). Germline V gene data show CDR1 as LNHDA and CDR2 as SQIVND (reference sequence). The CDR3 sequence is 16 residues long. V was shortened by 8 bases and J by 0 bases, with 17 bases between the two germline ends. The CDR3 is CASGKDSYASGNTIYF. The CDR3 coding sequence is TGTGCCAGTGGAAAGGACAGCTATGCCTCTGGAAACACCATATATTTT. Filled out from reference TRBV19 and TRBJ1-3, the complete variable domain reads DGGITQSPKYLFRKEGQNVTLSCEQNLNHDAMYWYRQDPGQGLRLIYYSQIVNDFQKGDIAEGYSVSREKKESFPLTVTSAQKNPTAFYLCASGKDSYASGNTIYFGEGSWLTVV.

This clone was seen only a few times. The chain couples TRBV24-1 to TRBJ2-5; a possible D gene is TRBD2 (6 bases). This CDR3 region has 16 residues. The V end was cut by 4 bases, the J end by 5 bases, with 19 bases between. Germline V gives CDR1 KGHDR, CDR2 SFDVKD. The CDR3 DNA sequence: TGTGCCACCAGTGACCCAACGCCTCCTGGGAGGGAGACCCAGTACTTC. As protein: CATSDPTPPGRETQYF.

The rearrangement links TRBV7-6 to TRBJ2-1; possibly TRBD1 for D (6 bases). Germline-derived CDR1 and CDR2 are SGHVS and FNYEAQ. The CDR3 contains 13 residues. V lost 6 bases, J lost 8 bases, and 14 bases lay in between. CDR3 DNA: TGTGCCAGCAGTTTAACAGGGATCGATGAGCAGTTCTTC. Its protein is CASSLTGIDEQFF. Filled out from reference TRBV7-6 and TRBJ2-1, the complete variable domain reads GAGVSQSPRYKVTKRGQDVALRCDPISGHVSLYWYRQALGQGPEFLTYFNYEAQQDKSGLPNDRFSAERPEGSISTLTIQRTEQRDSAMYRCASSLTGIDEQFFGPGTRLTVL.

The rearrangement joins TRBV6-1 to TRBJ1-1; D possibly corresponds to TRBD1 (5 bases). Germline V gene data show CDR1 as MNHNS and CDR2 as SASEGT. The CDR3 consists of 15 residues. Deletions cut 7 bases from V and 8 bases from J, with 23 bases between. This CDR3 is CASNPRTGLRREAFF. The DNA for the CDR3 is TGTGCCAGCAACCCGCGGACGGGACTCCGTAGGGAAGCTTTCTTT.

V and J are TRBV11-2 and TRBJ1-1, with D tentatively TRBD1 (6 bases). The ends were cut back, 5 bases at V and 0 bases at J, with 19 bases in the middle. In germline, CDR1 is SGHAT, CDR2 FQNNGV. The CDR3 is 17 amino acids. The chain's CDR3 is CASSRGWGGPMNTEAFF. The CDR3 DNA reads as TGTGCCAGCAGCCGCGGTTGGGGGGGCCCCATGAACACTGAAGCTTTCTTT.

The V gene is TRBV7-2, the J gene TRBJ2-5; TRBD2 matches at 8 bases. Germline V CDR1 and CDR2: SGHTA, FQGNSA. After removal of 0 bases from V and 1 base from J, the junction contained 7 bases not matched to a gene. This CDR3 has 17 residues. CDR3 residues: CASSLASGAGGQETQYF. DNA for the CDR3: TGTGCCAGCAGCTTAGCAAGTGGGGCGGGGGGCCAAGAGACCCAGTACTTC.

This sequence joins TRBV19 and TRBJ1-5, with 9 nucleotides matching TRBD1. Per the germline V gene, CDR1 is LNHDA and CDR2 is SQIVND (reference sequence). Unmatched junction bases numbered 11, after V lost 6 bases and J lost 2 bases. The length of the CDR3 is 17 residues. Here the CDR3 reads CASRDRGRTIGNQPQHF. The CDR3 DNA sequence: TGTGCCAGTAGGGACAGGGGTCGAACAATCGGCAATCAGCCCCAGCATTTT.

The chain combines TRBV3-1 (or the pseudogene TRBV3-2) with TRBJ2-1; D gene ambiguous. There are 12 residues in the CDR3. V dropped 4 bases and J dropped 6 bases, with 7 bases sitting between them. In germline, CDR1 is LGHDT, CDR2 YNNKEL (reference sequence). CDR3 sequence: CASSLNINEQFF. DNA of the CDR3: TGTGCCAGCAGCCTTAATATCAATGAGCAGTTCTTC.